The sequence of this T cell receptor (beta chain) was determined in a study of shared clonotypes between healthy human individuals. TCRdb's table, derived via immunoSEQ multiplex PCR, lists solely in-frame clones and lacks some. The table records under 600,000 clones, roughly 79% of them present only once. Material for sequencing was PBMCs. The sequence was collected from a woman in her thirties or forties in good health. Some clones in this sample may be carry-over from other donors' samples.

In DNA, the CDR3 is TGTGCCAGCAGCCTCTGGTTTACCGAGCAGTACTTC. It encodes CASSLWFTEQYF. The rearrangement joins TRBV7-2 to TRBJ2-7; D is unresolved. There are 12 residues in the CDR3. The germline CDR1 and CDR2 sequences are SGHTA and FQGNSA. V lost 5 bases to trimming and J lost 6 bases, with 11 bases between them. Full variable domain (remainder filled in from reference TRBV7-2 and TRBJ2-7): GAGVSQSPSNKVTEKGKDVELRCDPISGHTALYWYRQSLGQGLEFLIYFQGNSAPDKSGLPSDRFSAERTGGSVSTLTIQRTQQEDSAVYLCASSLWFTEQYFGPGTRLTVT.